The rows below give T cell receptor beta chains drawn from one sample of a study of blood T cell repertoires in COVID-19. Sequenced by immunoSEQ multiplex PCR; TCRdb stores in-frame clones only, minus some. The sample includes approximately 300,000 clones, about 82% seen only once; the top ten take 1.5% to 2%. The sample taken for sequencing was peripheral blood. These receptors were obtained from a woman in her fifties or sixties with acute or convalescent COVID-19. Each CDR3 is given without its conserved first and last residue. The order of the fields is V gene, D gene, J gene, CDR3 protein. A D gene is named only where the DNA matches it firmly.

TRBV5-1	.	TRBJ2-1	ASSLVPGEQF
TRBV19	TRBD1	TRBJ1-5	ASSIDRGTEIYQPQH
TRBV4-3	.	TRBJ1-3	ASSQDRVLTGNTIY
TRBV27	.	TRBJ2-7	ASSPSPGSYEQY
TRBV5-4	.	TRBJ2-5	ASSFAGLDQETQY
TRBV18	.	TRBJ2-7	ASSSRTDSYEQY
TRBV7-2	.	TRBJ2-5	ASSLYAETQY
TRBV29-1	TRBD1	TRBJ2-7	SVNAQGQTYEQY
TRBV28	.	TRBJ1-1	ASKTQKSEAF
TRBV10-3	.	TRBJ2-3	AIRSGGARGTDTQY
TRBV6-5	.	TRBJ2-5	ASSYSGFQETQY
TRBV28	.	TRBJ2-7	ASSSNQRVGGSNYEQY
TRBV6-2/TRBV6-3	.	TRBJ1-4	ASSYRTPSGEKLF
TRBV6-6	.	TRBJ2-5	ASSLSGYQETQY
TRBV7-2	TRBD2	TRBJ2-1	ASSFDLGRGDEQF
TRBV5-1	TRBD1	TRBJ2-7	ASSFRDRGRLNSYEQY
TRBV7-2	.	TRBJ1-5	ASSLDAVFEPQH
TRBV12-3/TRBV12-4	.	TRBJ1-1	ASSLEGRTEAF
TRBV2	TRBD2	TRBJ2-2	ASSEIAGANTGELF
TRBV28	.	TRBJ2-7	ASSLAWVAYEQY